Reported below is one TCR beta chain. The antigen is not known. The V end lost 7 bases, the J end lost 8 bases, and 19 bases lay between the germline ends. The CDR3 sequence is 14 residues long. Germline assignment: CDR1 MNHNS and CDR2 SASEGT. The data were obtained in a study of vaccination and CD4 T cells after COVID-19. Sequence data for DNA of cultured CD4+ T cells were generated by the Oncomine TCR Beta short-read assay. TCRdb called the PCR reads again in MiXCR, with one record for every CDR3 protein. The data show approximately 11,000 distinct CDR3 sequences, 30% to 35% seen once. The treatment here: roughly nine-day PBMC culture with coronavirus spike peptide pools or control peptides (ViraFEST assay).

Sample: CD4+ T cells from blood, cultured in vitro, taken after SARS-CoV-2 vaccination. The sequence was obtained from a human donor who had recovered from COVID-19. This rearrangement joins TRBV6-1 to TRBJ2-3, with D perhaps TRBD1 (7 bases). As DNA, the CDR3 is TGTGCCAGCATCTCAGGGGGGTCAGGTTCTACGCAGTATTTT. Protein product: CASISGGSGSTQYF.